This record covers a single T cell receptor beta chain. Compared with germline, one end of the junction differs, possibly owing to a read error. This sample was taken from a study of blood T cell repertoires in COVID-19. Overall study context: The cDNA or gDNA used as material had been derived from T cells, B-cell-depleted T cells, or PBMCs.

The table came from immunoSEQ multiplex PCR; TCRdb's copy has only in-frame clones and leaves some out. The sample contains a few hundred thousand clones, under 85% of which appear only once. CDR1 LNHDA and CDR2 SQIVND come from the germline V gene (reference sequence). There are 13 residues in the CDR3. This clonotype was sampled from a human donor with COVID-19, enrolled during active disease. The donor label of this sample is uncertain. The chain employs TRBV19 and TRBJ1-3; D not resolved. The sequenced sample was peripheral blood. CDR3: CASSMTAGNTIYF. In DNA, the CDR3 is TGTGCCAGTAGTATGACTGCTGGGAACACCATATATTTT.